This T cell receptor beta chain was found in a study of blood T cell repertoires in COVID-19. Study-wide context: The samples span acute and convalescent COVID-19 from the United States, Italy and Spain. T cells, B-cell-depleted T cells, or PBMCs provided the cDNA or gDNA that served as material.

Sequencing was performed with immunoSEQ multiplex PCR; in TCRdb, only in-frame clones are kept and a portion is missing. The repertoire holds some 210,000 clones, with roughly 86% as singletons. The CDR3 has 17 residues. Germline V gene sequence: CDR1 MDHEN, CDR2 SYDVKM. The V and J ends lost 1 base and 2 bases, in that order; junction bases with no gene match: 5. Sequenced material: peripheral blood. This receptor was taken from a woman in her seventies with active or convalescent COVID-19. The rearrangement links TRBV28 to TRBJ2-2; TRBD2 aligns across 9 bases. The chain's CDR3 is CASSLLAGVENTGELFF. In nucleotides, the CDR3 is TGTGCCAGCAGTTTATTAGCGGGGGTCGAAAACACCGGGGAGCTGTTTTTT.